This paragraph covers one TCR beta chain sequence. This sample was included in a study of blood T cell repertoires in COVID-19. Turning to the study itself: Samples of COVID-19 (acute and convalescent) were obtained from the United States, Italy and Spain.

Germline CDR1 LNHDA, CDR2 SQIVND (reference sequence). The CDR3 is made up of 19 amino acids. The J segment lost 6 bases and the V segment lost 5 bases, leaving 14 bases of the junction unmatched. Authors' data handling: Reference gene primer amplification gave estimated nucleated cell counts. Repertoires were generated with immunoSEQ multiplex PCR, while TCRdb's copy carries only in-frame clones and drops some. V and J calls and clone size are as listed in that table; D and trimming were resolved from the DNA. The table shows about 190,000 clones, with 80% to 85% occurring only once. The receptor was isolated from a human donor in a cohort sampled during active COVID-19. This sequence joins TRBV19 and TRBJ2-3; 16 bases map to TRBD2. Sequenced sample: peripheral blood. The CDR3 DNA reads TGTGCCAGTAGTCTCTACTCTGGGACTAGCGGGGGGGCTTTGGATACGCAGTATTTT. Amino acid sequence: CASSLYSGTSGGALDTQYF.